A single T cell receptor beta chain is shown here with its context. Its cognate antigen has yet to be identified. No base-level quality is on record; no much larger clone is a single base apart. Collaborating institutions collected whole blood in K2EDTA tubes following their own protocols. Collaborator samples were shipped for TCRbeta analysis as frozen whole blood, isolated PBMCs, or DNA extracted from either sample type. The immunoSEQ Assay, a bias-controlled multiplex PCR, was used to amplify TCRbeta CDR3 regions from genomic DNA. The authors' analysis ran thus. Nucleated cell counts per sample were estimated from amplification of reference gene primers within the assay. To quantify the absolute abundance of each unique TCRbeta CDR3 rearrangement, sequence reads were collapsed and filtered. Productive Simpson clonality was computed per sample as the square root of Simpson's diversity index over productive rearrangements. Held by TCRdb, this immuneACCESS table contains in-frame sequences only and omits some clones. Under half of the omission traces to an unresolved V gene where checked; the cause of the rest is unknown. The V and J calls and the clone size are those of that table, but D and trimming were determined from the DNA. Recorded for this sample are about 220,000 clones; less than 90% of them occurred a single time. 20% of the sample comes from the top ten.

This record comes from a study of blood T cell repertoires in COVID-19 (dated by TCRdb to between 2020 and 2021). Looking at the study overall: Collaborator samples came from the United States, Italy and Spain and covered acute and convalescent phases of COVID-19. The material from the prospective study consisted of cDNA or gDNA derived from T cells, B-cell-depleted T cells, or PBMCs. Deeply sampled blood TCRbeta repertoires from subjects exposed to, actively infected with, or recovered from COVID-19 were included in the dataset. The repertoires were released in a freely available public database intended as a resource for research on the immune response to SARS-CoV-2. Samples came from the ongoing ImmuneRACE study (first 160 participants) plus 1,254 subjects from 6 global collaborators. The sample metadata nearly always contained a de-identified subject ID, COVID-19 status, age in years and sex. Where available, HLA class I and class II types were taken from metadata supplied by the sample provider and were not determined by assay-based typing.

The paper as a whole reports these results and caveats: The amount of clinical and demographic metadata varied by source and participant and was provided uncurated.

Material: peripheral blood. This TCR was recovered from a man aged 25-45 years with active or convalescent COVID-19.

The CDR3 corresponds to CASTPAGGGNEQFF. The nucleotides are TGTGCCAGCACCCCCGCCGGGGGGGGCAATGAGCAGTTCTTC. The rearranged chain carries TRBV5-8 and TRBJ2-1; TRBD2 lines up with 8 middle nucleotides. The germline V gene sets CDR1 to SGHTS and CDR2 to YDEGEE. The CDR3 starts with the cysteine, ends with the phenylalanine, and has 14 residues. Only CDR3 DNA remains: 42 bases, in frame from the first base. V ends up 6 bases short and J 6 bases short, with an unmatched junction base count of 8. The variable domain in full, with residues beyond the CDR3 obtained from the reference TRBV5-8 and TRBJ2-1 genes, is EAGVTQSPTHLIKTRGQQATLRCSPISGHTSVYWYQQALGLGLQFLLWYDEGEERNRGNFPPRFSGRQFPNYSSELNVNALELEDSALYLCASTPAGGGNEQFFGPGTRLTVL.